The 26 T cell receptor beta chains reported below all come from one sample, sequenced in a study of cytomegalovirus exposure and HLA in healthy donors. This PCR relied on a set of 60 Vbeta primers and 13 Jbeta primers. The repertoire was sequenced with immunoSEQ multiplex PCR; TCRdb's copy has only in-frame clones and lacks some. Seen in this sample are some 67,000 clones; the ten most common clones hold 1.5% to 2%. The material sequenced was PBMCs. Source of these receptors: a woman aged 25 to 39 in good health and CMV-seronegative.

The J gene is TRBJ1-2, the V gene TRBV4-1; 7 bases fit TRBD1. With V trimmed by 0 bases and J by 3 bases, 4 bases remained unmatched. The CDR3 runs 15 residues. In germline, CDR1 is MGHRA, CDR2 YSYEKL. This CDR3 reads CASSQDPDRDYGYTF. CDR3 coding DNA: TGCGCCAGCAGCCAAGATCCCGACAGGGACTATGGCTACACCTTC.

The rearrangement joins TRBV6-5 to TRBJ2-2, with 7 bases aligning to TRBD2. Germline CDR1 MNHEY, CDR2 SVGAGI. The CDR3 contains 12 residues. The J segment lost 6 bases and the V segment lost 8 bases, leaving 3 bases of the junction unmatched. CDR3 coding DNA: TGTGCCAGCGTGGGGAGGGCCGGGGAGCTGTTTTTT. Protein sequence: CASVGRAGELFF.

The chain joins TRBV30 to TRBJ1-2; no definite D call. Trimming pared 1 base from V and 8 bases from J, leaving 11 bases between. This CDR3 is built from 12 residues. The germline gives CDR1 GTSNPN, CDR2 SVGIG (reference sequence). The CDR3 reads CAWSAKAGGYTF. In DNA, the CDR3 is TGTGCCTGGAGTGCCAAAGCCGGGGGCTACACCTTC.

The rearrangement links TRBV15 to TRBJ2-7, with TRBD1 matching 9 bases. The CDR3 length is 14 residues. V trimming: 1 base; J trimming: 4 bases; junction bases outside the gene matches: 2. Germline V gene data show CDR1 as LNHNV and CDR2 as YYDKDF (reference sequence). CDR3 residues: CATSRGDRAYEQYF. CDR3 in DNA: TGTGCCACCAGCAGAGGGGACAGGGCGTACGAGCAGTACTTC.

The chain links TRBV18 to TRBJ2-2, with a tentative D call TRBD1 (5 bases). CDR1 is KGHSH, CDR2 LQKENI, per germline. CDR3 length equals 18 residues. V lost 0 bases to trimming and J lost 0 bases, with 14 bases between them. In DNA form, the CDR3 reads TGTGCCAGCTCACCACCGTGGAAGCAAGGGGCGAACACCGGGGAGCTGTTTTTT. Amino acids: CASSPPWKQGANTGELFF.

This sequence joins TRBV6-5 and TRBJ1-1; 8 nucleotides agree with TRBD1. Germline V gives CDR1 MNHEY, CDR2 SVGAGI. The V and J ends lost 4 bases and 2 bases, in that order; junction bases with no gene match: 3. The CDR3 totals 14 residues. The CDR3 region is CASSLGQANTEAFF. The CDR3 nucleotides are TGTGCCAGCAGTTTGGGACAGGCCAACACTGAAGCTTTCTTT.

The J gene is TRBJ2-7, the V gene TRBV28; D perhaps matches TRBD2 (5 bases). The CDR3 loop spans 14 amino acids. Germline assignment: CDR1 MDHEN and CDR2 SYDVKM. Trimming shortened V by 8 bases and J by 4 bases, and 18 bases separated the two germline ends. CDR3 DNA: TGTGCCAGCCATAACCCGGGGATAACGTACGAGCAGTACTTC. It translates to CASHNPGITYEQYF.

V is TRBV15 and J is TRBJ1-1; possible D gene TRBD1, 5 bases. CDR3 length equals 14 residues. Between the trimmed V and J ends, which lost 2 bases and 5 bases, there was a span of 12 bases. Germline CDR1 and CDR2: LNHNV and YYDKDF (reference sequence). The DNA for the CDR3 is TGTGCCACCAGCAGAAAATTACAGGAAACTGAAGCTTTCTTT. Its translation is CATSRKLQETEAFF. Together with reference TRBV15 and TRBJ1-1, the CDR3 gives the full variable domain: DAMVIQNPRYQVTQFGKPVTLSCSQTLNHNVMYWYQQKSSQAPKLLFHYYDKDFNNEADTPDNFQSRRPNTSFCFLDIRSPGLGDTAMYLCATSRKLQETEAFFGQGTRLTVV.

The chain links TRBV4-3 to TRBJ1-1; 7 bases are a match to TRBD1. The V segment lost 1 base and the J segment 1 base; nucleotides outside the gene matches: 12. Germline V gives CDR1 LGHNA, CDR2 YSLEER. The CDR3 extends over 18 amino acids. Here the CDR3 DNA reads TGCGCCAGCAGCCAAGTCCTCTCCGGGGACAGACGGAACACTGAAGCTTTCTTT. Its protein is CASSQVLSGDRRNTEAFF.

The chain combines TRBV4-3 with TRBJ2-5; 8 bases line up with TRBD1. The CDR3 loop spans 16 amino acids. Unmatched junction bases numbered 10, after V lost 3 bases and J lost 4 bases. CDR1 and CDR2 (germline): LGHNA, YSLEER. CDR3 in DNA: TGCGCCAGCAGCCACAGAGGAGCAGGGGGCGGAGAGACCCAGTACTTC. Translation: CASSHRGAGGGETQYF.

This chain joins TRBV29-1 and TRBJ2-7; D is uncertain. The length of the CDR3 is 13 residues. Germline V gives CDR1 SQVTM, CDR2 ANQGSEA. V was cut by 1 base and J by 2 bases, with 9 bases left in between. As DNA, the CDR3 is TGCAGCGTTGAAGGATCTAGTCCCTACGAGCAGTACTTC. Amino acid sequence: CSVEGSSPYEQYF.

The J gene is TRBJ2-3, the V gene TRBV6-4, with 11 nucleotides matching TRBD1. Germline V lookup: CDR1 MRHNA, CDR2 SNTAGT. V gave up 5 bases and J gave up 0 bases; unmatched junction bases: 4. This CDR3 comprises 16 residues. DNA of the CDR3: TGTGCCAGCAGTCCCGGGACAGGGGGTAGCACAGATACGCAGTATTTT. It specifies CASSPGTGGSTDTQYF.

The rearrangement uses TRBV5-1 and TRBJ2-2, with 9 bases identical to TRBD2. The V segment lost 0 bases and the J segment 1 base; nucleotides outside the gene matches: 1. Germline V gives CDR1 SGHRS, CDR2 YFSETQ. This CDR3 has 16 amino acids. In DNA form, the CDR3 reads TGCGCCAGCAGCTTGGAACTAGCGGGGAACACCGGGGAGCTGTTTTTT. It translates to CASSLELAGNTGELFF. The variable domain in full, completed from reference TRBV5-1 and TRBJ2-2, reads KAGVTQTPRYLIKTRGQQVTLSCSPISGHRSVSWYQQTPGQGLQFLFEYFSETQRNKGNFPGRFSGRQFSNSRSEMNVSTLELGDSALYLCASSLELAGNTGELFFGEGSRLTVL.

The genes are TRBV19 and TRBJ2-7; 8 bases fit TRBD1. The germline CDR1 and CDR2 sequences are LNHDA and SQIVND (reference sequence). The CDR3 contains 13 residues. The junction had 7 bases not matched to a gene; V was cut back by 5 bases and J by 7 bases. CDR3 amino acids: CASSLQGGGEQYF. Here the CDR3 DNA reads TGTGCCAGTAGTTTACAGGGGGGTGGGGAGCAGTACTTC.

The J gene is TRBJ2-3, the V gene TRBV25-1, with 7 bases lining up with TRBD1. This CDR3 has 16 residues. Trimming removed 0 bases from V and 5 bases from J; junction bases left unmatched: 8. The germline gives CDR1 MGHDK, CDR2 SYGVNS. CDR3 bases: TGTGCCAGCAGTGAATATAAAACAGGGGCCGGAGATACGCAGTATTTT. Residues: CASSEYKTGAGDTQYF.

This chain joins TRBV28 and TRBJ2-7; possibly TRBD2 for D (6 bases). This CDR3 is 13 amino acids long. The germline V gene has CDR1 MDHEN and CDR2 SYDVKM. The ends were cut back, 4 bases at V and 7 bases at J, with 14 bases in the middle. The CDR3 protein is CASSSIRAGEQYF. In DNA, the CDR3 is TGTGCCAGCAGTTCGATCAGGGCGGGAGAGCAGTACTTC. Based on the CDR3 plus reference TRBV28 and TRBJ2-7, the full variable domain is DVKVTQSSRYLVKRTGEKVFLECVQDMDHENMFWYRQDPGLGLRLIYFSYDVKMKEKGDIPEGYSVSREKKERFSLILESASTNQTSMYLCASSSIRAGEQYFGPGTRLTVT.

V usage is TRBV30 and J usage is TRBJ1-5; maybe TRBD1 (6 bases). The germline V gene encodes CDR1 GTSNPN and CDR2 SVGIG (reference sequence). V was clipped by 1 base and J by 4 bases, with 8 bases between them. The CDR3 covers 13 residues. The CDR3 here is CAWSETGNQPQHF. The CDR3 nucleotides read TGTGCCTGGAGTGAAACAGGGAATCAGCCCCAGCATTTT. The full variable domain, in which reference TRBV30 and TRBJ1-5 provide the parts outside the CDR3, is SQTIHQWPATLVQPVGSPLSLECTVEGTSNPNLYWYRQAAGRGLQLLFYSVGIGQISSEVPQNLSASRPQDRQFILSSKKLLLSDSGFYLCAWSETGNQPQHFGDGTRLSIL.

The gene calls are TRBV27 and TRBJ1-5; TRBD1 is a possible D gene (6 bases). Germline V gene lookup returns CDR1 MNHEY and CDR2 SMNVEV (reference sequence). V was cut by 8 bases and J by 5 bases, with 16 bases left in between. This CDR3 is 14 amino acids long. In DNA, the CDR3 is TGTGCCAGCTCTAGGGGGGGGGAACATCAGCCCCAGCATTTT. It translates to CASSRGGEHQPQHF.

The chain joins TRBV6-4 to TRBJ1-1; 8 bases map to TRBD1. CDR1 MRHNA and CDR2 SNTAGT come from the germline V gene. V trimming: 0 bases; J trimming: 3 bases; junction bases outside the gene matches: 6. This CDR3 comprises 16 residues. The CDR3 coding sequence is TGTGCCAGCAGTGACTCTTCGACAGGGGTCGACACTGAAGCTTTCTTT. As protein: CASSDSSTGVDTEAFF.

Comments on this clone: Additional DNA sequences in this sample encode the identical CDR3. The chain combines TRBV4-3 with TRBJ1-2; D is uncertain. Trimming cost V 0 bases and J 4 bases, with 6 bases left between them. The germline V gene has CDR1 LGHNA and CDR2 YSLEER. The CDR3 is made up of 13 amino acids. The CDR3 is CASSQEARYGYTF. As DNA, the CDR3 is TGCGCCAGCAGCCAAGAGGCCCGCTATGGCTACACCTTC.

The chain uses TRBV4-2 and TRBJ1-2; the D gene is possibly TRBD1 (6 bases). CDR1 and CDR2 from the germline V gene are LGHNA and YNFKEQ. This CDR3 region has 17 residues. Deletions cut 0 bases from V and 8 bases from J, with 22 bases between. CDR3 sequence (DNA): TGTGCCAGCAGCCAAGATCTATCCTGGGGGCGCAGGGAAGGCTACACCTTC. Protein: CASSQDLSWGRREGYTF.

The V and J genes are TRBV5-4 and TRBJ2-1; D gene ambiguous. Trimming stripped 3 bases from V and 0 bases from J, with 4 bases between. The CDR3 is made up of 13 amino acids. Germline values: CDR1 SGHNT, CDR2 YYREEE (reference sequence). CDR3: CASSSFSYNEQFF. The CDR3 nucleotides are TGTGCCAGCAGCTCCTTCTCCTACAATGAGCAGTTCTTC.

The chain employs TRBV30 and TRBJ2-6, with D maybe TRBD2 (5 bases). The CDR3 contains 13 residues. V lost 3 bases to trimming and J lost 5 bases, with 8 bases between them. The germline V gene encodes CDR1 GTSNPN and CDR2 SVGIG (reference sequence). The CDR3 region is CAWREDRANVLTF. The CDR3 DNA reads as TGTGCCTGGAGGGAGGATAGGGCCAACGTCCTGACTTTC.

This chain uses TRBV1 with TRBJ2-1; the D segment call TRBD2 is taken from the table without a DNA check. TRBV1 corresponds to a pseudogene. The CDR3 runs 18 residues. The CDR3 here is CTSSQVRRRLAGRDEQFF. The CDR3 DNA sequence: TGCACCAGCAGCCAAGTACGACGTAGGCTAGCGGGGAGGGATGAGCAGTTCTTC.

This chain connects TRBV6-5 to TRBJ2-7; a possible D gene is TRBD1 (5 bases). Trimming removed 5 bases at V and 5 bases at J, with 10 bases between. The CDR3 contains 12 residues. Germline assignment: CDR1 MNHEY and CDR2 SVGAGI. The CDR3, as DNA: TGTGCCAGCAGTCAGGGATCGGACGAGCAGTACTTC. Amino acid sequence: CASSQGSDEQYF.

This chain links TRBV18 with TRBJ2-2; 10 bases fit TRBD1. This CDR3 contains 16 residues. V gave up 3 bases and J gave up 5 bases; unmatched junction bases: 6. Germline V gene lookup returns CDR1 KGHSH and CDR2 LQKENI. For the CDR3, the DNA is TGTGCCAGCTCACCCATCGGACAGGGGGGAACCGGGGAGCTGTTTTTT. It codes for CASSPIGQGGTGELFF. The variable domain in full, completed from reference TRBV18 and TRBJ2-2, reads NAGVMQNPRHLVRRRGQEARLRCSPMKGHSHVYWYRQLPEEGLKFMVYLQKENIIDESGMPKERFSAEFPKEGPSILRIQQVVRGDSAAYFCASSPIGQGGTGELFFGEGSRLTVL.